The present entry profiles one TCR beta chain with its context. This specimen belongs to a study of T cells after yellow fever vaccination. The CDR3 is 16 amino acids. After removal of 8 bases from V and 3 bases from J, the junction contained 14 bases not matched to a gene. Germline CDR1 is SGHNT and CDR2 is YYREEE (reference sequence). TCRdb re-called the 5' RACE reads with MiXCR, one entry per CDR3 protein. The data hold around 250,000 distinct CDR3 sequences, with 6.9% observed a single time. The chain employs TRBV5-4 and TRBJ2-1; 7 nucleotides line up with TRBD2. The sample in question was CD4+ T cells sorted from PBMCs, obtained 15 days after the yellow fever booster vaccination. This TCR derives from a man younger than 45 who received the YFV17D yellow fever vaccine. The chain's CDR3 is CASSAAPRGSYNEQFF. The CDR3 region has the DNA TGTGCCAGTAGCGCGGCCCCTCGCGGGAGCTACAATGAGCAGTTCTTC.